This is a list of T cell receptor beta chains from one sample in a study of CD8 T cell repertoires and HIV-1 epitope variants. Sequencing used immunoSEQ multiplex PCR; TCRdb keeps in-frame clones, though not all of them. This table has some 87,000 clones, roughly 81% appearing once. Sequencing was carried out using uncultured baseline CD8+ T cells from peripheral blood mononuclear cells (PBMCs). The receptor source for this set is a male donor with HIV. CDR3s include the opening cysteine and the closing phenylalanine or tryptophan. D genes are given only for firm matches. Clone size appears in some rows only: once, few, many, or a class for an expanded clone.

length,D,V,size,J,DNA,CDR3
16,TRBD2,TRBV7-8,NA,TRBJ2-3,TGTGCCAGCAGCCTAAGAGGGACTACTAGCACAGATACGCAGTATTTT,CASSLRGTTSTDTQYF
11,TRBD2,TRBV25-1,NA,TRBJ2-5,TGTGCCAGCAGGGGAGGGGAGACCCAGTACTTC,CASRGGETQYF
13,NA,TRBV7-8,NA,TRBJ2-3,TGTGCCAGCAGCATGGACAGCACAGATACGCAGTATTTT,CASSMDSTDTQYF
12,TRBD1,TRBV15,NA,TRBJ1-5,TGTGCCACCGGACAGGGGCGGCAGCCCCAGCATTTT,CATGQGRQPQHF
14,NA,TRBV18,once,TRBJ2-3,TGTGCCAGCTCACCACAGGGGGACACAGATACGCAGTATTTT,CASSPQGDTDTQYF
13,NA,TRBV5-1,few,TRBJ1-2,TGCGCCAGCAGCATGGACAGTAACTATGGCTACACCTTC,CASSMDSNYGYTF
16,TRBD1,TRBV6-9,many,TRBJ2-3,TGTGCCAGCAGGGACTCGGACAGGGGGCAGGGAGATACGCAGTATTTT,CASRDSDRGQGDTQYF
17,TRBD2,TRBV7-2,NA,TRBJ2-1,TGTGCCAGCAGCTTAGTGACGGGCGGACTAGTAGTCAATGAGCAGTTCTTC,CASSLVTGGLVVNEQFF
16,TRBD1,TRBV5-1,NA,TRBJ2-3,TGCGCCAGCAGCCTTGCAGACAGGGCTAGCACAGATACGCAGTATTTT,CASSLADRASTDTQYF
14,NA,TRBV25-1,NA,TRBJ1-2,TGTGCCAGCAGTGAATTCGAGGCTAACTATGGCTACACCTTC,CASSEFEANYGYTF
16,NA,TRBV5-4,once,TRBJ1-6,TGTGCCAGCAGCTCAAAAGCCGGGACGGCGAATTCACCCCTCCACTTT,CASSSKAGTANSPLHF
16,NA,TRBV4-3,NA,TRBJ2-1,TGCGCCAGCAGCCAAGGGTCGGCAGGGGCCTACAATGAGCAGTTCTTC,CASSQGSAGAYNEQFF
15,NA,TRBV5-5,NA,TRBJ1-2,TGTGCCAGCAGCGGAGCAGCGGGGATTAACTATGGCTACACCTTC,CASSGAAGINYGYTF
15,TRBD2,TRBV27,NA,TRBJ2-7,TGTGCCAGCAGTCCCGGGACTAGCGGGTCCTACGAGCAGTACTTC,CASSPGTSGSYEQYF
15,TRBD1,TRBV7-2,NA,TRBJ1-5,TGTGCCAGCAGCTGGCGACAGGGTGGTGATCAGCCCCAGCATTTT,CASSWRQGGDQPQHF
14,NA,TRBV7-6,few,TRBJ1-4,TGTGCCAGCAGCTTAGGTTGGGACAATGAAAAACTGTTTTTT,CASSLGWDNEKLFF
16,NA,TRBV4-1,few,TRBJ1-1,TGCGCCAGCAGCCAAGAGTCGAACAGGGCGACCACTGAAGCTTTCTTT,CASSQESNRATTEAFF
15,TRBD1,TRBV19,NA,TRBJ1-2,TGTGCCAGTAGTACCCTCGGACAGGGCAAGTATGGCTACACCTTC,CASSTLGQGKYGYTF
14,TRBD1,TRBV19,NA,TRBJ2-7,TGTGCCAGTAAAAGTCCCGGGACAGGGGACGAGCAGTACTTC,CASKSPGTGDEQYF
12,NA,TRBV5-4,NA,TRBJ2-3,TGTGCCAGCAGCTTGTTCAGGGACGCGCAGTATTTT,CASSLFRDAQYF
13,NA,TRBV7-6,few,TRBJ2-5,TGTGCCAGCAGCTTCAGCTTCCAAGAGACCCAGTACTTC,CASSFSFQETQYF
13,NA,TRBV4-1,NA,TRBJ2-7,TGCGCCAGCAGCCAAGAGCTAGCCTACGAGCAGTACTTC,CASSQELAYEQYF
15,NA,TRBV18,NA,TRBJ1-1,TGTGCCAGCTCACGAAAGGAAATGGAGAACACTGAAGCTTTCTTT,CASSRKEMENTEAFF
13,TRBD2,TRBV7-7,NA,TRBJ2-7,TGTGCTAGCAGCTTACTAGCGGGAGAAGAGCAGTACTTC,CASSLLAGEEQYF
16,TRBD1,TRBV11-2,few,TRBJ2-5,TGTGCCAGCAGCTTAACGGGACAGGGGGTTCTGGAGACCCAGTACTTC,CASSLTGQGVLETQYF
14,TRBD1,TRBV9,NA,TRBJ2-7,TGTGCCAGCAGCCCGACAGGGCTCAACTACGAGCAGTACTTC,CASSPTGLNYEQYF
12,NA,TRBV6-1,NA,TRBJ2-1,TGTGCCAGCACCAAACAGGAGAATGAGCAGTTCTTC,CASTKQENEQFF
13,NA,TRBV18,NA,TRBJ2-4,TGTGCCAGCTCACCACCCGGGGGAAACATTCAGTACTTC,CASSPPGGNIQYF
19,TRBD2,TRBV4-2,NA,TRBJ2-2,TGTGCCAGCAGCCAAGGGACTAGCGGGGGGCAGTGGAACACCGGGGAGCTGTTTTTT,CASSQGTSGGQWNTGELFF
12,TRBD1,TRBV19,NA,TRBJ2-2,TGTGCCAGTAATACAGGGGCCGGGGAGCTGTTTTTT,CASNTGAGELFF
14,NA,TRBV6-5,NA,TRBJ1-1,TGTGCCGGCAAAGCCCCGGGACGGAACACTGAAGCTTTCTTT,CAGKAPGRNTEAFF
10,TRBD2,TRBV6-1,few,TRBJ2-1,TGTGCCACCGGGGGGTATGAGCAGTTCTTC,CATGGYEQFF
14,NA,TRBV6-5,NA,TRBJ1-5,TGTGCCAGCAGTTACTCAGGGGGGGGGCAGCCCCAGCATTTT,CASSYSGGGQPQHF
14,NA,TRBV2,NA,TRBJ1-6,TGTGCCAGCAGGCCAACAGGGCCTAGTTCACCCCTCCACTTT,CASRPTGPSSPLHF
12,NA,TRBV18,few,TRBJ2-5,TGTGCCAGCTCACCACCGGGTGAGACCCAGTACTTC,CASSPPGETQYF
16,TRBD2,TRBV27,NA,TRBJ2-1,TGTGCCAGCAGGGGGACTAGCGGGAGAATCGGCAATGAGCAGTTCTTC,CASRGTSGRIGNEQFF
12,NA,TRBV27,NA,TRBJ2-5,TGTGCCAGCAGTTTATCGGACGAGACCCAGTACTTC,CASSLSDETQYF
14,NA,TRBV30,NA,TRBJ1-4,TGTGCCTGGAACGGCAGGTCAACTAATGAAAAACTGTTTTTT,CAWNGRSTNEKLFF
15,TRBD1,TRBV5-1,NA,TRBJ2-7,TGCGCCAGCAGCCCGGTGGGGGACAGGGGATACGAGCAGTACTTC,CASSPVGDRGYEQYF
16,NA,TRBV28,NA,TRBJ2-7,TGTGCCAGCAGGCCCCTGACTAGTCTAAGCTCCTACGAGCAGTACTTC,CASRPLTSLSSYEQYF
14,NA,TRBV25-1,NA,TRBJ2-5,TGTGCCAGCAGTGACTATAGCGGAGAAGAGACCCAGTACTTC,CASSDYSGEETQYF
13,NA,TRBV7-3,few,TRBJ1-1,TGTGCCAGCAGCTTAGGGTTAACCACGCAAGCTTTCTTT,CASSLGLTTQAFF
15,TRBD1,TRBV5-1,few,TRBJ2-7,TGCGCCAGCAGCTTGGAGGGGACAGGGTCCTACGAGCAGTACTTC,CASSLEGTGSYEQYF
15,TRBD1,TRBV15,NA,TRBJ2-3,TGTGCCACCAGCAGAGAGGGACAGGGCACAGATACGCAGTATTTT,CATSREGQGTDTQYF